Following are 16 T cell receptor beta chains from one sample sequenced in a study of T cells expressing NK-cell markers (dated by TCRdb to 2018 to 2020). The method behind the library was 5' RACE. TCRdb names Illumina HiSeq 2000 as the instrument used. After the reads were reprocessed by TCRdb, one entry was made per CDR3 protein sequence, with no DNA. Per the sample table, the count is about 400,000 distinct CDR3 sequences. Roughly 10% of the sample goes to the ten largest clones. Sequenced input: blood T cells: a sorted CD56 or NKG2C T cell subset, CD4+ or CD8+ T cells, or bulk PBMC T cells (not recorded which). All receptors come from a woman aged 50 to 60 in good health. Donor details come from another sample of the same person, matched by shared clones.

The V and J genes are TRBV27 and TRBJ2-2; the TRBD2 assignment by TCRdb is unverifiable without DNA. The CDR3 has 16 residues. CDR1 MNHEY and CDR2 SMNVEV come from the germline V gene (reference sequence). CDR3 in amino acids: CASSTRWEPNTGELFF.

The rearrangement uses TRBV28 and TRBJ2-2. The CDR3 has 14 residues. CDR1 and CDR2 (germline): MDHEN, SYDVKM. The CDR3 sequence is CASSSLQYTGELFF.

The chain employs TRBV11-2 and TRBJ2-1. Germline CDR1 and CDR2: SGHAT and FQNNGV. The CDR3 runs 14 residues. This CDR3 reads CASSSLKAIMQQFF.

The V call is TRBV9, the J call TRBJ2-5; TCRdb's D call of TRBD1 is untestable without DNA. Germline loops: CDR1 SGDLS, CDR2 YYNGEE. CDR3 size: 14 residues. This CDR3 is CASSANPGLETQYF.

This rearrangement joins TRBV20-1 to TRBJ2-1. CDR3 size: 12 residues. Germline CDR1 and CDR2: DFQATT and SNEGSKA (reference sequence). The CDR3 sequence: CSVERVNNEQFF.

The chain recombines TRBV7-8 with TRBJ2-2. This CDR3 is 14 amino acids long. Per the germline V gene, CDR1 is SGHVS and CDR2 is FQNEAQ. The CDR3 is CASSLSLAAGELFF.

This chain links TRBV27 with TRBJ1-6; TCRdb's D gene call, TRBD1, goes unchecked for lack of DNA. The CDR3 loop spans 15 amino acids. Germline CDR1 reads MNHEY; CDR2 reads SMNVEV (reference sequence). The CDR3 sequence is CASSLETGWDSPLHF.

The chain combines TRBV7-6 with TRBJ2-1; lacking DNA, the TRBD2 call made by TCRdb goes unchecked. This CDR3 is 17 amino acids long. Looked up from germline, CDR1 is SGHVS and CDR2 is FNYEAQ. The CDR3 loop is CASSFGLAASGYNEQFF.

The genes are TRBV7-2 and TRBJ2-2. The CDR3 consists of 14 residues. In germline, CDR1 is SGHTA, CDR2 FQGNSA. The chain's CDR3 is CASSSSGKHGELFF.

V gene TRBV20-1 combines with J gene TRBJ1-1. The CDR3 loop spans 12 amino acids. Germline lookup yields CDR1 DFQATT and CDR2 SNEGSKA (reference sequence). The CDR3 sequence is CSTSGSGTEAFF.

The chain links TRBV7-3 to TRBJ2-2; the D call of TRBD1 rests on TCRdb alone, since no DNA is present to check it. Germline-derived CDR1 and CDR2 are SGHTA and FQGTGA. The CDR3 length is 14 residues. CDR3 amino acids: CASSFDRGIGELFF.

CDR3 amino acids: CSVRGTEYTEAFF. The chain joins TRBV29-1 to TRBJ1-1; TCRdb calls TRBD1, which cannot be checked without DNA. The germline CDR1 and CDR2 sequences are SQVTM and ANQGSEA. This CDR3 spans 13 amino acids.

This chain joins TRBV29-1 and TRBJ2-3; TCRdb's D call, TRBD1, is unchecked because there is no DNA. Germline CDR1 and CDR2: SQVTM and ANQGSEA. This CDR3 contains 13 residues. The CDR3 sequence: CSVGQGLRDTQYF.

V usage is TRBV4-1 and J usage is TRBJ2-7; TCRdb proposes TRBD2, but this gene call is untestable without DNA. Germline CDR1 reads MGHRA; CDR2 reads YSYEKL. CDR3 length: 17 residues. The CDR3 reads CASSQDLATSGPYEQYF.

This chain uses TRBV4-1 with TRBJ2-5; TCRdb's D call of TRBD2 is untestable without DNA. The CDR3 is 17 amino acids. CDR1 MGHRA and CDR2 YSYEKL come from the germline V gene. The CDR3 region is CASSPSGASGSLETQYF.

The CDR3 spells CASSQEGAGGETQYF. V gene TRBV4-1 combines with J gene TRBJ2-5; TCRdb designates TRBD2, a call that cannot be tested without DNA. Germline lookup yields CDR1 MGHRA and CDR2 YSYEKL. This CDR3 is 15 amino acids long.